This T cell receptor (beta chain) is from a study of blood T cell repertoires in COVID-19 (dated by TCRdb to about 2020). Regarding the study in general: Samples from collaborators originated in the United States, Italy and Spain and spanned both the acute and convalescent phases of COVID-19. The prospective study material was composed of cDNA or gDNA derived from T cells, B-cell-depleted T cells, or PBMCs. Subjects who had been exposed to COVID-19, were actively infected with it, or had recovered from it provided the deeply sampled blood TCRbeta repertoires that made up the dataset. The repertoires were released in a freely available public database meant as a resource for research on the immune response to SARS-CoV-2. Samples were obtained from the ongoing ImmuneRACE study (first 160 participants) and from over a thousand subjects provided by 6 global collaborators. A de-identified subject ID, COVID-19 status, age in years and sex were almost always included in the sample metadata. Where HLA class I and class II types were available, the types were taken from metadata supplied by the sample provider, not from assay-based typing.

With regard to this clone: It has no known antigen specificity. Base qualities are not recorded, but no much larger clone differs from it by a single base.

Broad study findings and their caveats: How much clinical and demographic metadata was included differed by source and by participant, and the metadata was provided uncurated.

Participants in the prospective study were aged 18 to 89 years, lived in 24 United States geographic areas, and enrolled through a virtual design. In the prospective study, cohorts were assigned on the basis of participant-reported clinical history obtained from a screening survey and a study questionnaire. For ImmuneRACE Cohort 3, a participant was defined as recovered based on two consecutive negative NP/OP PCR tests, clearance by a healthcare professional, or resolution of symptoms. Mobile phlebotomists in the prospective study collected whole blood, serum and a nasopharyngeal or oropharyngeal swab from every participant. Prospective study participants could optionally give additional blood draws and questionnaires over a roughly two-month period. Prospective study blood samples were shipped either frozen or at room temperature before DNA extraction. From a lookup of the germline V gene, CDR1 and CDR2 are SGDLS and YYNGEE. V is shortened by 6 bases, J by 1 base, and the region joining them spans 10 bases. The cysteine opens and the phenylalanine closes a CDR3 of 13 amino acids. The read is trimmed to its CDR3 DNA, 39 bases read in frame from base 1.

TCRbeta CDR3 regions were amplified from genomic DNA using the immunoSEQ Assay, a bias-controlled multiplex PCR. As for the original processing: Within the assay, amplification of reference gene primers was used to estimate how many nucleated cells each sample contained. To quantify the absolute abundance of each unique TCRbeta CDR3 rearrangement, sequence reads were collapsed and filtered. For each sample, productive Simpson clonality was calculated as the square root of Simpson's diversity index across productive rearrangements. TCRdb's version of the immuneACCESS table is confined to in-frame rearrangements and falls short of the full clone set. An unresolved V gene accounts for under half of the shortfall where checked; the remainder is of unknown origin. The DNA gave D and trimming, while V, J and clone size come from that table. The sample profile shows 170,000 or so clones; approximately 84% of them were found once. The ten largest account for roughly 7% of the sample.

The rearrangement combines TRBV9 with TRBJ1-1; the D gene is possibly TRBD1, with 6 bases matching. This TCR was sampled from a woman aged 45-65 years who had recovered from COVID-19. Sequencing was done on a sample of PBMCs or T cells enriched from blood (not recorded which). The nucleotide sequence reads TGTGCCAGCAACAGGGTGGGGAACACTGAAGCTTTCTTT. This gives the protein CASNRVGNTEAFF.